These 29 T cell receptor beta chains were all obtained from the same sample, sequenced in a study of CD8 T cells in ankylosing spondylitis. MiXCR was run by TCRdb on the 5' RACE reads, yielding one entry per CDR3 protein. The sample carries about 250,000 distinct CDR3 sequences, roughly 8% recorded once. The material sequenced was blood, either unsorted or a sorted T cell fraction (not recorded which). The receptors were sampled from a female donor with ankylosing spondylitis or in good health (not recorded which).

This clonotype was found many times. The chain carries TRBV6-5 and TRBJ2-2; D tentatively reads TRBD1 or TRBD2 (6 bases each). V gave up 2 bases and J gave up 7 bases, with 8 bases separating them. The CDR3 sequence is 13 residues long. Germline lookup yields CDR1 MNHEY and CDR2 SVGAGI. This CDR3 reads CASSYRGDGELFF. The CDR3 DNA is TGTGCCAGCAGTTACAGGGGGGACGGGGAGCTGTTTTTT.

In its sample, this clonotype was seen many times. V is TRBV20-1 and J is TRBJ2-1; TRBD2 matches at 7 bases. CDR3 length: 12 amino acids. Germline lookup yields CDR1 DFQATT and CDR2 SNEGSKA (reference sequence). Trimming took 3 bases from V and 8 from J; bases not matched to a gene: 4. CDR3 protein: CSASTSDDEQFF. The CDR3 region has the DNA TGCAGTGCTAGTACTAGCGATGATGAGCAGTTCTTC.

This clonotype was recorded a few times. The V gene is TRBV30, the J gene TRBJ2-1; 9 nucleotides align to TRBD2. The CDR3 is 13 amino acids. V lost 4 bases and J lost 7; bases outside the gene matches: 5. Per the germline V gene, CDR1 is GTSNPN and CDR2 is SVGIG (reference sequence). CDR3 DNA: TGTGCCTGGACTAGCGGGATGATTAATGAGCAGTTCTTC. Encoded protein: CAWTSGMINEQFF. The full variable domain, in which reference TRBV30 and TRBJ2-1 provide the parts outside the CDR3, is SQTIHQWPATLVQPVGSPLSLECTVEGTSNPNLYWYRQAAGRGLQLLFYSVGIGQISSEVPQNLSASRPQDRQFILSSKKLLLSDSGFYLCAWTSGMINEQFFGPGTRLTVL.

This clonotype was observed at least ten times. The gene calls are TRBV27 and TRBJ1-1, with D maybe TRBD1 (5 bases). Germline values: CDR1 MNHEY, CDR2 SMNVEV (reference sequence). The CDR3 runs 11 residues. V lost 7 bases to trimming and J lost 4 bases, with 7 bases between them. This CDR3 is CASIGATEAFF. CDR3 nucleotides: TGTGCCAGCATTGGGGCCACTGAAGCTTTCTTT.

This clonotype was detected ten times or more. This chain links TRBV24-1 with TRBJ2-1; TRBD2 is a possible D gene (6 bases). The CDR3 has 15 amino acids. V lost 12 bases to trimming and J lost 1 base, with 18 bases between them. CDR1 is KGHDR, CDR2 SFDVKD, per germline. Here the CDR3 reads CAPKRRGRSYNEQFF. The CDR3 coding sequence is TGTGCCCCTAAGAGGCGGGGTAGGTCCTACAATGAGCAGTTCTTC.

This sequence joins TRBV11-1 and TRBJ2-4; 8 bases align to TRBD2. The ends lost 3 bases at V and 9 bases at J; junction bases unmatched: 1. The length of the CDR3 is 12 residues. CDR1 is SGHAT, CDR2 FQDESV, per germline (reference sequence). CDR3 residues: CASSLSGGIQYF. As DNA, the CDR3 is TGTGCCAGCAGCTTGAGCGGGGGCATTCAGTACTTC.

This clonotype was counted at least ten times. The genes are TRBV15 and TRBJ2-7; D is ambiguous. V lost 1 base to trimming and J lost 6 bases, with 13 bases between them. The CDR3 consists of 14 residues. CDR1 is LNHNV, CDR2 YYDKDF, per germline (reference sequence). The CDR3 nucleotides read TGTGCCACCAGCAGAGCCGGCGATCGGCGCGAGCAGTACTTC. Encoded protein: CATSRAGDRREQYF.

This clonotype occurred many times. The chain carries TRBV5-6 and TRBJ2-1; unclear D gene. The CDR3 covers 12 residues. Germline V CDR1 and CDR2: SGHDT, YYEEEE. The V gene lost 4 bases and the J gene lost 8 bases, with 10 bases spanning the gap. The chain's CDR3 is CASSRSYHEQFF. The CDR3 DNA reads TGTGCCAGCAGCCGAAGTTATCATGAGCAGTTCTTC.

This clonotype was seen only a few times. A junction end diverges from the germline sequence, so it may reflect a read error. The chain combines TRBV7-2 with TRBJ2-7; 8 bases match TRBD2. This CDR3 is 16 amino acids long. Germline lookup yields CDR1 SGHTA and CDR2 FQGNSA. The CDR3 bases are TGTGCCAGCAGCTTAGGGTCCCGAGGGCTAGCGGGCCCAACCCGTTTC. Encoded protein: CASSLGSRGLAGPTRF.

This clonotype was recorded many times. The chain is built from TRBV27 and TRBJ1-1; D unresolved. The CDR3 has 11 amino acids. V gave up 5 bases and J gave up 8 bases, with 9 bases separating them. Looked up from germline, CDR1 is MNHEY and CDR2 is SMNVEV (reference sequence). The CDR3 region has the DNA TGTGCCAGCAGTGCCGGATTAGAAGCTTTCTTT. This gives the protein CASSAGLEAFF.

The chain recombines TRBV7-2 with TRBJ2-1, with unresolved D. Per germline, CDR1 SGHTA and CDR2 FQGNSA. The germline V and J ends were trimmed by 7 bases and 9 bases, with 16 bases remaining between them. The CDR3 consists of 13 residues. CDR3 amino acids: CASINTPSSEQFF. As DNA, the CDR3 is TGTGCCAGCATCAACACACCTAGTTCTGAGCAGTTCTTC.

This clonotype was counted between two and nine times. The chain recombines TRBV20-1 with TRBJ1-4; D not certain. V gave up 3 bases and J gave up 8 bases, with 16 bases separating them. This CDR3 is 14 amino acids long. Germline lookup yields CDR1 DFQATT and CDR2 SNEGSKA (reference sequence). The chain's CDR3 is CSARPTRGEEKLFF. In DNA, the CDR3 is TGCAGTGCTAGGCCAACGCGAGGCGAAGAAAAACTGTTTTTT.

This clonotype was counted ten times or more. The rearrangement joins TRBV12-3 or TRBV12-4 to TRBJ2-7, with 14 bases aligning to TRBD2. V dropped 5 bases and J dropped 12; count of bases not matched to a gene: 12. This CDR3 spans 15 amino acids. CDR3: CASSVTGTSGGLRYF. Written as DNA, the CDR3 is TGTGCCAGCAGTGTAACCGGGACTAGCGGGGGACTTCGGTACTTC.

This clonotype has at least ten counts. V gene TRBV29-1 combines with J gene TRBJ2-1; 7 bases map to TRBD1. CDR3 length: 10 amino acids. V shed 5 bases and J 9 bases; nucleotides not matched to a gene: 1. Germline V gives CDR1 SQVTM, CDR2 ANQGSEA. CDR3 protein: CSVTGVEQFF. The CDR3 DNA is TGCAGCGTTACAGGGGTTGAGCAGTTCTTC.

This clonotype was recorded many times. The CDR3 bases are TGCAGTGCTAGAGACCTGGGTACAGGGTCTGAAGCTTTCTTT. It codes for CSARDLGTGSEAFF. This chain connects TRBV20-1 to TRBJ1-1; D may be TRBD1 (6 bases). Germline CDR1 is DFQATT and CDR2 is SNEGSKA (reference sequence). V lost 0 bases and J 6 bases, leaving 14 bases between the germline ends. The CDR3 length is 14 residues.

With respect to this clonotype: This sequence may be a read error, since a much larger clone differs from it by one base. This sequence joins TRBV11-3 and TRBJ2-2; 9 bases are shared with TRBD2. The CDR3 covers 17 residues. CDR1 SGHNT and CDR2 YENEEA come from the germline V gene. In DNA form, the CDR3 reads TGTGCCAGCAGCTTAGATCTGGCTAGCGGGAACACCGGGGAGCCGTTTTTT. Its translation: CASSLDLASGNTGEPFF. The complete variable domain, with remaining parts taken from reference TRBV11-3 and TRBJ2-2, reads EAGVVQSPRYKIIEKKQPVAFWCNPISGHNTLYWYLQNLGQGPELLIRYENEEAVDDSQLPKDRFSAERLKGVDSTLKIQPAELGDSAVYLCASSLDLASGNTGEPFFGEGSRLTVL.

This clonotype was found many times. The rearrangement joins TRBV20-1 to TRBJ2-3; 9 bases are shared with TRBD1. Germline V gene sequence: CDR1 DFQATT, CDR2 SNEGSKA (reference sequence). The CDR3 consists of 16 residues. Unmatched junction bases numbered 14, after V lost 5 bases and J lost 5 bases. The CDR3 DNA sequence: TGCAGTGCTGATTCCTGGACAGGGGCGCGGGGAGATACGCAGTATTTT. Protein: CSADSWTGARGDTQYF.

This clonotype occurred many times. The chain recombines TRBV12-3 or TRBV12-4 with TRBJ2-5, with D hard to call. The CDR3 is 13 amino acids. With 1 base removed from V and 5 bases from J, the gap between germline ends came to 8 bases. Here the CDR3 reads CASSLGALETQYF. In DNA, the CDR3 is TGTGCCAGCAGTTTAGGAGCGTTGGAGACCCAGTACTTC.

This clonotype has at least ten counts. The chain has TRBV7-2 and TRBJ2-5; D perhaps matches TRBD1 (5 bases). The CDR3 runs to 15 residues. Germline lookup yields CDR1 SGHTA and CDR2 FQGNSA. V was cut by 0 bases and J by 3 bases, with 11 bases left in between. The CDR3 DNA reads as TGTGCCAGCAGCTTAGCGCAGGGTGCTGAAGAGACCCAGTACTTC. Protein product: CASSLAQGAEETQYF.

This clonotype was seen a few times. The chain couples TRBV18 to TRBJ1-6, with a weak D call TRBD1 (5 bases). CDR3 length: 16 amino acids. V was trimmed by 3 bases and J by 2 bases, leaving 11 bases between them. Germline CDR1 reads KGHSH; CDR2 reads LQKENI. In nucleotides, the CDR3 is TGTGCCAGCTCACCGGGGGACGGAGCCTATAATTCACCCCTCCACTTT. Its protein product is CASSPGDGAYNSPLHF. The full variable domain, in which reference TRBV18 and TRBJ1-6 provide the parts outside the CDR3, is NAGVMQNPRHLVRRRGQEARLRCSPMKGHSHVYWYRQLPEEGLKFMVYLQKENIIDESGMPKERFSAEFPKEGPSILRIQQVVRGDSAAYFCASSPGDGAYNSPLHFGNGTRLTVT.

About this clonotype: One base away lies a much larger clone, so this may be a sequencing read error. V usage is TRBV9 and J usage is TRBJ1-5; D might be TRBD1 (5 bases). Trimming took 0 bases from V and 7 from J, leaving 11 bases between them. The CDR3 contains 14 residues. CDR1 is SGDLS, CDR2 YYNGEE, per germline. DNA for the CDR3: TGTGCCAGCAGCGTAGGAGGCGAGGGGCAGCCCCAGCATTTT. Residues: CASSVGGEGQPQHF.

There are many counts of this clonotype. The chain links TRBV20-1 to TRBJ2-1; 10 bases match TRBD2. This CDR3 contains 16 residues. CDR1 is DFQATT and CDR2 is SNEGSKA in the germline V gene (reference sequence). J was trimmed by 6 bases and V by 4 bases; bases with no gene match: 12. CDR3: CSATSGRAGFGNEQFF. In nucleotides, the CDR3 is TGCAGTGCTACCAGCGGGAGGGCTGGATTTGGCAATGAGCAGTTCTTC.

Ten or more counts support this clonotype. The chain combines TRBV6-1 with TRBJ2-1; D is perhaps TRBD1 or TRBD2 (5 bases each). This CDR3 spans 13 amino acids. CDR1 and CDR2 (germline): MNHNS, SASEGT. Trimming pared 6 bases from V and 7 bases from J, leaving 13 bases between. The CDR3 loop is CASSAGTPNEQFF. CDR3 DNA sequence: TGTGCCAGCAGCGCAGGGACGCCTAATGAGCAGTTCTTC.

This clonotype was counted many times. The chain has TRBV6-2 or TRBV6-3 and TRBJ2-1; perhaps TRBD2 as D (5 bases). V was cut by 5 bases and J by 0 bases, with 17 bases left in between. Germline-derived CDR1 and CDR2 are MNHEY and SVGEGT. This CDR3 is built from 17 residues. The CDR3 here is CASSPPGGDRSYNEQFF. Written as DNA, the CDR3 is TGTGCCAGCAGTCCTCCCGGAGGCGACCGCTCCTACAATGAGCAGTTCTTC.

This clonotype was counted ten times or more. This chain joins TRBV12-3 or TRBV12-4 and TRBJ2-5; TRBD1 might be the D (7 bases). The CDR3 loop spans 17 amino acids. The germline V and J ends were trimmed by 3 bases and 9 bases, with 26 bases remaining between them. In DNA, the CDR3 is TGTGCCAGCAGTTTTGAATTGGGACAGAGCCTGGGGGGTGCCCAGTACTTC. It encodes CASSFELGQSLGGAQYF.

This clonotype showed up just a few times. This chain links TRBV29-1 with TRBJ1-1, with D unclear. Trimming shortened V by 7 bases and J by 4 bases, and 16 bases separated the two germline ends. This CDR3 spans 13 amino acids. The germline CDR1 and CDR2 sequences are SQVTM and ANQGSEA. CDR3 nucleotide sequence: TGCAGCGCCTTGACCCTTTCGGTCACTGAAGCTTTCTTT. Translated, it gives CSALTLSVTEAFF.

This clonotype was observed a handful of times. The J gene is TRBJ1-2, the V gene TRBV18, with 11 positions matching TRBD1. From germline, CDR1 is KGHSH and CDR2 LQKENI. Trimming removed 2 bases from V and 6 bases from J; junction bases left unmatched: 5. This CDR3 comprises 15 residues. CDR3 DNA: TGTGCCAGCTCACCAACCGGGACAGGGGGTCATGGCTACACCTTC. This encodes CASSPTGTGGHGYTF.

On this clonotype: Compared with germline, one end of the junction differs, possibly owing to a read error. The chain is built from TRBV27 and TRBJ2-7; 11 nucleotides match TRBD2. This CDR3 has 15 residues. Germline V lookup: CDR1 MNHEY, CDR2 SMNVEV (reference sequence). The CDR3 reads CASSPAGLAEYEQCF. As DNA, the CDR3 is TGTGCCAGCAGCCCAGCGGGACTAGCGGAGTACGAGCAGTGCTTC.

This clonotype occurred many times. The chain uses TRBV2 and TRBJ2-1; TRBD2 aligns across 9 bases. Trimming at V came to 2 bases and at J to 7 bases, leaving 6 bases not matched to a gene. The CDR3 consists of 15 residues. Germline V gene lookup returns CDR1 SNHLY and CDR2 FYNNEI. The CDR3: CASSEKSGRSNEQFF. CDR3 in DNA: TGTGCCAGCAGTGAAAAAAGCGGGAGGTCAAATGAGCAGTTCTTC.